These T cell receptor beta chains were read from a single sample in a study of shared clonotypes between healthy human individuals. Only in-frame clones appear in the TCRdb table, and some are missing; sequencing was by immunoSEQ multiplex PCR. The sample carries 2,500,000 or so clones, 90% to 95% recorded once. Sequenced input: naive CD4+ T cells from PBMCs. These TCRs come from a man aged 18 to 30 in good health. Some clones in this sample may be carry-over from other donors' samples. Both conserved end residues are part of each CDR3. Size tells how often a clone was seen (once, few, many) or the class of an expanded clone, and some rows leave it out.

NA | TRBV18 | CASSPAAGNQPQHF
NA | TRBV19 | CASSRTPGQSSYNEQFF
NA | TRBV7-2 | CASSLEPGARNEQYF
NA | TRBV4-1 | CASSQDRVGSGGSYNEQFF
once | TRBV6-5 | CASSYSRTGLEKLFF
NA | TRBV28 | CASSLGLSTDTQYF
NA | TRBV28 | CASSSPGTSGRARDTQYF
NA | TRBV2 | CASSSGSGRQTDTQYF
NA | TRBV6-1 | CASSEAVYPGQPQHF
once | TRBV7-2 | CASSTQVRGTQYF
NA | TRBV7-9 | CASSQGPPKNIQYF
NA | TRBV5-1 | CASSATLTQQNIQYF
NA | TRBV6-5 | CASKGLPSTDTQYF
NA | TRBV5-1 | CASSLAGQGAGEQFF
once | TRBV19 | CATRDRGTDTQYF
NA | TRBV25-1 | CASSKRGQGTYNEQFF
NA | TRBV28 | CASAVRQVSYNEQFF
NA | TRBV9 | CASSVGLYGEQYF
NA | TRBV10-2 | CASSGYNEQFF
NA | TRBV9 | CASSVPGATQYF
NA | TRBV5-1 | CASSARIGEVTEAFF
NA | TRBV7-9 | CASSLHLTPTVADTQYF
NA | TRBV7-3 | CASSLSSGDTQYF
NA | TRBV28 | CASRGGDYGYTF
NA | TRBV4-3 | CASSQEISGETQYF
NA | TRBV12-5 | CASGLGTGGSYEQYF
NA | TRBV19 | CASSITGGQGHSGANVLTF
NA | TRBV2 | CASSQTGNTGELFF
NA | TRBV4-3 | CASSKGTLDTQYF
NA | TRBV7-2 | CASSSGQGRAFF
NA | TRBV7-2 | CASSLGGNQETQYF
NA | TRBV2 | CASSEGRYEQYF
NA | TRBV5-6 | CASSLAGTASYEQYF
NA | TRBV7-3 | CASSLVGAADTQYF
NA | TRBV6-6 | CASTLTGVSGNTIYF
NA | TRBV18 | CASSQGVTDTQYF
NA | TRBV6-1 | CVASGSYEQFF